Each of the 22 T cell receptor beta chains below was sequenced from the same sample in a study of CD8 T cells in ankylosing spondylitis. Study outcomes and limitations: In ankylosing spondylitis blood, a motif of about 8 highly homologous TCR beta variants appeared characteristic.

No antigen is known for these receptors. TCRdb used MiXCR to reprocess the 5' RACE reads, holding one entry per CDR3 protein. The sample has about 700,000 distinct CDR3 sequences; roughly 19% are singletons. Sequenced material: blood, either unsorted or a sorted T cell fraction (not recorded which). The origin of the receptors is a male donor with ankylosing spondylitis.

A few counts support this clonotype. J is TRBJ2-1 and V is TRBV5-1, with 7 bases lining up with TRBD1. Germline V gene lookup returns CDR1 SGHRS and CDR2 YFSETQ. V lost 5 bases, J lost 10 bases, and 6 bases stayed unmatched. The CDR3 sequence is 12 residues long. CDR3 in amino acids: CASRAGTAEQFF. For the CDR3, the DNA is TGCGCCAGCAGGGCTGGGACAGCCGAGCAGTTCTTC.

The chain recombines TRBV10-2 with TRBJ2-7; D possibly corresponds to TRBD2 (5 bases). The V and J ends lost 6 bases and 1 base respectively, with 10 bases between them. The germline CDR1 and CDR2 sequences are WSHSY and SAAADI. The CDR3 sequence is 13 residues long. Here the CDR3 reads CASSGLGSYEQYF. CDR3 coding DNA: TGCGCCAGCAGCGGACTTGGGTCCTACGAGCAGTACTTC.

The gene calls are TRBV6-2 or TRBV6-3 and TRBJ2-7; the D is unclear. Trimming cost V 5 bases and J 3 bases, with 8 bases left between them. CDR1 and CDR2 from the germline V gene are MNHEY and SVGEGT. This CDR3 region has 12 residues. CDR3 residues: CASSTGIYEQYF. The CDR3 DNA follows: TGTGCCAGCAGTACCGGTATCTACGAGCAGTACTTC.

V usage is TRBV7-2 and J usage is TRBJ2-7; D perhaps matches TRBD1 (5 bases). Trimming shortened V by 5 bases and J by 4 bases, and 15 bases separated the two germline ends. CDR3 length: 14 residues. The germline V gene encodes CDR1 SGHTA and CDR2 FQGNSA. CDR3 amino acids: CASSAAQGSYEQYF. CDR3 nucleotide sequence: TGTGCCAGCAGCGCAGCCCAGGGCAGTTACGAGCAGTACTTC.

This clonotype has just a few counts. V is TRBV24-1 and J is TRBJ2-2, with TRBD2 matching 7 bases. The V gene's germline CDR1 is KGHDR and CDR2 SFDVKD. The trim removed 5 bases at V and 5 bases at J, leaving 4 bases unmatched. The CDR3 has 14 residues. CDR3 sequence reads: CATSGLASTGELFF. CDR3 nucleotide sequence: TGTGCCACCAGTGGACTAGCTTCTACCGGGGAGCTGTTTTTT.

The chain links TRBV6-1 to TRBJ2-7; 9 positions agree with TRBD1. Germline V gene data show CDR1 as MNHNS and CDR2 as SASEGT. J lost 4 bases, V lost 6 bases, and 7 bases had no gene match. This CDR3 contains 14 residues. The CDR3 protein is CASRSRDRVYEQYF. The CDR3 bases are TGTGCCAGCAGATCCCGGGACAGGGTATACGAGCAGTACTTC.

The J gene is TRBJ2-7, the V gene TRBV20-1; 8 bases align to TRBD1. Germline CDR1 is DFQATT and CDR2 is SNEGSKA (reference sequence). The length of the CDR3 is 15 residues. V dropped 0 bases and J dropped 4; count of bases not matched to a gene: 8. For the CDR3, the DNA is TGCAGTGCTAGAGACGCCGGGACAGGAGCTTACGAGCAGTACTTC. Amino acid sequence: CSARDAGTGAYEQYF.

The chain recombines TRBV20-1 with TRBJ1-1; 11 bases match TRBD1. The CDR3 runs 13 residues. The V gene's germline CDR1 is DFQATT and CDR2 SNEGSKA (reference sequence). V lost 7 bases and J lost 7; bases outside the gene matches: 8. DNA for the CDR3: TGCAGTGTCAAGGACAGGGGGCTCGATGAAGCTTTCTTT. Translated: CSVKDRGLDEAFF.

The table lists this clonotype with a few counts. The DNA of the CDR3 is TGCAGTGCTAGAGGACCTTCAGGCTACACCTTC. Translation gives CSARGPSGYTF. The chain uses TRBV20-1 and TRBJ1-2, with D hard to call. V dropped 1 base and J dropped 8 bases, with 8 bases sitting between them. This CDR3 comprises 11 residues. The V gene's germline CDR1 is DFQATT and CDR2 SNEGSKA (reference sequence).

V gene TRBV12-3 or TRBV12-4 combines with J gene TRBJ2-5; the D gene is possibly TRBD2 (5 bases). V was trimmed by 8 bases and J by 8 bases, leaving 12 bases between them. The CDR3 consists of 11 residues. The CDR3 loop reads CASREGRTQYF. The CDR3 region has the DNA TGTGCCAGCCGTGAGGGCCGTACCCAGTACTTC.

The chain links TRBV6-1 to TRBJ2-3, with unresolved D. CDR1 and CDR2 from the germline V gene are MNHNS and SASEGT. Trimming shortened V by 7 bases and J by 2 bases, and 10 bases separated the two germline ends. This CDR3 region has 13 residues. The CDR3 DNA reads as TGTGCCAGCATGGCGGAACCCACAGATACGCAGTATTTT. Encoded protein: CASMAEPTDTQYF.

The gene calls are TRBV20-1 and TRBJ2-3; 7 bases align to TRBD1. The CDR3 loop spans 14 amino acids. V lost 5 bases to trimming and J lost 3 bases; unmatched junction nucleotides: 8. CDR1 and CDR2 from the germline V gene are DFQATT and SNEGSKA (reference sequence). CDR3 protein: CSAQDRVGTDTQYF. The DNA for the CDR3 is TGCAGTGCTCAAGACAGGGTAGGAACAGATACGCAGTATTTT.

This clonotype was detected a few times. The chain has TRBV28 and TRBJ2-7; no reliable D call. Per the germline V gene, CDR1 is MDHEN and CDR2 is SYDVKM. The ends were cut back, 5 bases at V and 3 bases at J, with 11 bases in the middle. This CDR3 is 13 amino acids long. CDR3 sequence reads: CASSLTTGYEQYF. The CDR3 nucleotides are TGTGCCAGCAGTCTTACTACGGGCTACGAGCAGTACTTC. Full variable domain (remainder filled in from reference TRBV28 and TRBJ2-7): DVKVTQSSRYLVKRTGEKVFLECVQDMDHENMFWYRQDPGLGLRLIYFSYDVKMKEKGDIPEGYSVSREKKERFSLILESASTNQTSMYLCASSLTTGYEQYFGPGTRLTVT.

The chain carries TRBV4-1 and TRBJ2-6; TRBD2 aligns across 10 bases. V dropped 1 base and J dropped 4; count of bases not matched to a gene: 10. Germline CDR1 is MGHRA and CDR2 is YSYEKL. This CDR3 contains 19 residues. The CDR3 coding sequence is TGCGCCAGCAGCCAAGTATCTAGCGGGGGTCCCTTGGGGGCCAACGTCCTGACTTTC. Its translation: CASSQVSSGGPLGANVLTF.

The chain joins TRBV6-5 to TRBJ1-1, with 7 bases aligning to TRBD1. CDR3 length: 14 residues. Germline values: CDR1 MNHEY, CDR2 SVGAGI. The V and J ends lost 2 bases and 4 bases, in that order; junction bases with no gene match: 4. Here the CDR3 DNA reads TGTGCCAGCAGTTACAAGGCAGGGGGCACTGAAGCTTTCTTT. As protein: CASSYKAGGTEAFF.

Many counts were recorded for this clonotype. The chain has TRBV3-1 and TRBJ2-5, with 12 bases that match TRBD2. The CDR3 is made up of 14 amino acids. Germline lookup yields CDR1 LGHDT and CDR2 YNNKEL (reference sequence). Trimming took 2 bases from V and 5 from J; bases not matched to a gene: 0. The CDR3 spells CASSQLAGGETQYF. Here the CDR3 DNA reads TGTGCCAGCAGCCAACTAGCGGGAGGGGAGACCCAGTACTTC.

V and J are TRBV6-2 or TRBV6-3 and TRBJ2-5; perhaps TRBD2 as D (7 bases). This CDR3 spans 15 amino acids. Trimming stripped 4 bases from V and 3 bases from J, with 15 bases between. Germline-derived CDR1 and CDR2 are MNHEY and SVGEGT. In DNA, the CDR3 is TGTGCCAGCAGTTGGATCGGGGGGCCCAAAGAGACCCAGTACTTC. Its translation: CASSWIGGPKETQYF.

The J gene is TRBJ1-1, the V gene TRBV7-2; TRBD1 aligns across 10 bases. From germline, CDR1 is SGHTA and CDR2 FQGNSA. The CDR3 sequence is 15 residues long. With V trimmed by 5 bases and J by 6 bases, 9 bases remained unmatched. DNA for the CDR3: TGTGCCAGCAGCGAAAAGACAGGGGGCCTGGCTGAAGCTTTCTTT. As protein: CASSEKTGGLAEAFF.

The genes are TRBV5-4 and TRBJ2-2, with 11 bases identical to TRBD2. The V and J ends lost 0 bases and 3 bases, in that order; junction bases with no gene match: 4. The CDR3 consists of 17 residues. Germline loops: CDR1 SGHNT, CDR2 YYREEE (reference sequence). The DNA of the CDR3 is TGTGCCAGCAGCTTGGGGGGGACTAGCGGTTACACCGGGGAGCTGTTTTTT. As protein: CASSLGGTSGYTGELFF.

This rearrangement joins TRBV10-3 to TRBJ1-6; a possible D gene is TRBD1 (6 bases). This CDR3 spans 18 amino acids. V gave up 6 bases and J gave up 3 bases, with 21 bases separating them. Germline-derived CDR1 and CDR2 are ENHRY and SYGVKD. The CDR3 loop is CAIRTPRTGPLYNSPLHF. In DNA, the CDR3 is TGTGCCATCAGGACCCCTCGAACAGGGCCACTCTATAATTCACCCCTCCACTTT.

This clonotype was seen a few times. The V and J genes are TRBV7-9 and TRBJ2-5; 7 bases are a match to TRBD2. The CDR3 length is 15 residues. V lost 4 bases and J lost 2; bases outside the gene matches: 7. Germline CDR1 SEHNR, CDR2 FQNEAQ (reference sequence). The chain's CDR3 is CASSWSGDLQETQYF. CDR3 DNA sequence: TGTGCCAGCAGCTGGAGCGGGGACCTTCAAGAGACCCAGTACTTC.

This clonotype was picked up a small number of times. The V call is TRBV20-1, the J call TRBJ1-2, with D unresolved. Trimming took 0 bases from V and 8 from J, leaving 16 bases between them. Germline V lookup: CDR1 DFQATT, CDR2 SNEGSKA (reference sequence). The CDR3 contains 14 residues. CDR3 sequence: CSARDSGRTRGYTF. Written as DNA, the CDR3 is TGCAGTGCTAGAGATTCGGGGAGGACTCGGGGCTACACCTTC.